Following are 27 T cell receptor beta chains from one sample sequenced in a study of identical twins. TCRdb processed the 5' RACE reads anew with MiXCR; each CDR3 protein has one entry. The sample lists roughly 570,000 distinct CDR3 sequences; more than 9% were seen once. Separately, the same data were catalogued under a study of yellow fever vaccine responses in identical twins.

Sequences were obtained from PBMCs. The origin of the receptors is a woman between 18 and 29 years old in good health.

This clonotype came up a few times. This chain connects TRBV27 to TRBJ2-5; D may match TRBD1 or TRBD2 (6 bases each). V lost 7 bases and J 0 bases, leaving 21 bases between the germline ends. The germline V gene has CDR1 MNHEY and CDR2 SMNVEV (reference sequence). CDR3 size: 17 residues. DNA of the CDR3: TGTGCCAGCACTCCCCCGGGGGCACAGCCGTACCAAGAGACCCAGTACTTC. Translated, it gives CASTPPGAQPYQETQYF.

This clonotype occurred a few times. CDR3 in DNA: TGTGCCAGCAGCTTGCTTGGCGACAACCACTACGAGCAGTACTTC. Amino acid sequence: CASSLLGDNHYEQYF. The V call is TRBV5-6, the J call TRBJ2-7; no definite D call. The CDR3 contains 15 residues. In germline, CDR1 is SGHDT, CDR2 YYEEEE. V gave up 1 base and J gave up 3 bases, with 14 bases separating them.

The chain couples TRBV7-2 to TRBJ2-7, with D unclear. The CDR3 runs 15 residues. The V end was cut by 5 bases, the J end by 0 bases, with 14 bases between. The germline gives CDR1 SGHTA, CDR2 FQGNSA. CDR3 nucleotides: TGTGCCAGCAGCCCCGGCGGAACTACCTCCTACGAGCAGTACTTC. Residues: CASSPGGTTSYEQYF.

This clonotype was seen a few times. The rearrangement joins TRBV7-9 to TRBJ2-3; TRBD1 agrees at 7 bases. The germline gives CDR1 SEHNR, CDR2 FQNEAQ (reference sequence). The J segment lost 3 bases and the V segment lost 2 bases, leaving 5 bases of the junction unmatched. CDR3 length: 15 residues. The CDR3 here is CASSLLKGATDTQYF. For the CDR3, the DNA is TGTGCCAGCAGCTTATTAAAGGGGGCGACAGATACGCAGTATTTT.

The chain carries TRBV11-2 and TRBJ2-2; D tentatively reads TRBD1 or TRBD2 (5 bases each). Trimming removed 4 bases at V and 6 bases at J, with 21 bases between. This CDR3 is 17 amino acids long. Germline V CDR1 and CDR2: SGHAT, FQNNGV. CDR3 amino acids: CASSSMGTGSHPGELFF. The CDR3 region has the DNA TGTGCCAGCAGCTCCATGGGGACCGGGTCCCACCCCGGGGAGCTGTTTTTT.

This clonotype was picked up many times. CDR3 amino acids: CASSLGTRTGASYEQYF. The CDR3 nucleotides read TGTGCCAGCAGCCTAGGAACCCGGACAGGAGCCTCCTACGAGCAGTACTTC. The chain couples TRBV3-1 to TRBJ2-7, with TRBD1 matching 7 bases. With 4 bases clipped from V and 0 bases from J, the junction kept 12 bases outside the gene matches. Germline V lookup: CDR1 LGHDT, CDR2 YNNKEL (reference sequence). The CDR3 is 17 residues long.

V is TRBV20-1 and J is TRBJ2-5; D unresolved. Germline CDR1 and CDR2: DFQATT and SNEGSKA (reference sequence). The CDR3 contains 10 residues. Deletions cut 1 base from V and 7 bases from J, with 4 bases between. CDR3 DNA sequence: TGCAGTGCTAGAGTTAGGACCCAGTACTTC. This translates into CSARVRTQYF.

The sample holds many counts of this clonotype. The chain links TRBV3-1 to TRBJ2-1; 9 nucleotides line up with TRBD2. The CDR3 is made up of 12 amino acids. Germline CDR1 is LGHDT and CDR2 is YNNKEL (reference sequence). V lost 8 bases and J lost 7; bases outside the gene matches: 3. CDR3 nucleotides: TGTGCCAGCGGGACTAGCATAAATGAGCAGTTCTTC. It translates to CASGTSINEQFF.

This clonotype was recorded many times. J is TRBJ2-1 and V is TRBV5-1; 10 bases agree with TRBD1. There are 14 residues in the CDR3. The V gene end was trimmed by 7 bases and the J gene end by 3 bases; junction bases not matched to a gene: 4. CDR1 is SGHRS, CDR2 YFSETQ, per germline. The CDR3 here is CASWGQGYYNEQFF. CDR3 DNA sequence: TGCGCCAGCTGGGGACAGGGGTACTACAATGAGCAGTTCTTC.

The chain links TRBV19 to TRBJ2-1; 7 nucleotides match TRBD2. There are 15 residues in the CDR3. The germline gives CDR1 LNHDA, CDR2 SQIVND (reference sequence). V gave up 5 bases and J gave up 5 bases; unmatched junction bases: 9. In nucleotides, the CDR3 is TGTGCCAGTAGTCCAACCGGGGGGTTAAACAATGAGCAGTTCTTC. It codes for CASSPTGGLNNEQFF.

V is TRBV29-1 and J is TRBJ2-5; D is possibly TRBD2 (5 bases). Germline loops: CDR1 SQVTM, CDR2 ANQGSEA. This CDR3 region has 12 residues. Trimming pared 3 bases from V and 4 bases from J, leaving 9 bases between. CDR3 in DNA: TGCAGCGTTGAGAGGGAGACAGAGACCCAGTACTTC. Its protein is CSVERETETQYF.

This clonotype was recorded at least ten times. The chain joins TRBV27 to TRBJ2-3; no clear D gene. The CDR3 sequence is 13 residues long. Trimming cost V 7 bases and J 4 bases, with 12 bases left between them. The germline CDR1 and CDR2 sequences are MNHEY and SMNVEV (reference sequence). CDR3 residues: CASTYGGADTQYF. DNA of the CDR3: TGTGCCAGCACATATGGTGGCGCAGATACGCAGTATTTT.

The chain joins TRBV6-1 to TRBJ1-1, with D hard to call. The V end lost 7 bases, the J end lost 0 bases, and 12 bases lay between the germline ends. The CDR3 has 14 residues. The germline V gene encodes CDR1 MNHNS and CDR2 SASEGT. The CDR3 DNA reads as TGTGCCAGCATTGGTGCGACCATGAACACTGAAGCTTTCTTT. It specifies CASIGATMNTEAFF.

This clonotype has ten or more counts. This chain uses TRBV20-1 with TRBJ2-5, with TRBD2 matching over 9 bases. Germline loops: CDR1 DFQATT, CDR2 SNEGSKA (reference sequence). This CDR3 is 15 amino acids long. V gave up 1 base and J gave up 0 bases; unmatched junction bases: 3. The CDR3 region is CSARAAGGYQETQYF. The CDR3 nucleotides read TGCAGTGCTAGAGCGGCGGGAGGGTACCAAGAGACCCAGTACTTC.

This clonotype was detected many times. The chain joins TRBV5-1 to TRBJ2-7; 9 nucleotides align to TRBD2. This CDR3 has 16 residues. CDR1 and CDR2 (germline): SGHRS, YFSETQ. J lost 1 base, V lost 2 bases, and 7 bases had no gene match. DNA for the CDR3: TGCGCCAGCAGCTTCTCTAGCGGGGTCTCTTCCTACGAGCAGTACTTC. It specifies CASSFSSGVSSYEQYF.

V usage is TRBV6-5 and J usage is TRBJ2-1, with D perhaps TRBD1 (6 bases). V was trimmed by 2 bases and J by 8 bases, leaving 16 bases between them. From germline, CDR1 is MNHEY and CDR2 SVGAGI. The CDR3 covers 15 residues. In DNA form, the CDR3 reads TGTGCCAGCAGTTACCCAGGGGCAGGACTCTATGAGCAGTTCTTC. This codes for CASSYPGAGLYEQFF.

This clonotype was picked up many times. The chain joins TRBV6-2 or TRBV6-3 to TRBJ1-5; the D gene is possibly TRBD1 (6 bases). The germline gives CDR1 MNHEY, CDR2 SVGEGT. Trimming shortened V by 4 bases and J by 3 bases, and 13 bases separated the two germline ends. This CDR3 is 15 amino acids long. The CDR3 bases are TGTGCCAGCAGTTGGGGCAGGGGCGTCAATCAGCCCCAGCATTTT. Amino acids: CASSWGRGVNQPQHF.

The chain links TRBV20-1 to TRBJ1-5, with TRBD1 identical over 9 bases. The CDR3 totals 16 residues. The V segment lost 2 bases and the J segment 4 bases; nucleotides outside the gene matches: 9. The germline gives CDR1 DFQATT, CDR2 SNEGSKA (reference sequence). The chain's CDR3 is CSARPWDREKNQPQHF. The CDR3 DNA reads TGCAGTGCTAGACCCTGGGACAGGGAGAAGAATCAGCCCCAGCATTTT.

The chain carries TRBV20-1 and TRBJ2-7, with D possibly being TRBD1 (7 bases). Trimming took 6 bases from V and 3 from J, leaving 24 bases between them. Germline loops: CDR1 DFQATT, CDR2 SNEGSKA (reference sequence). This CDR3 has 16 amino acids. The CDR3 DNA sequence: TGCAGTGCCCCGGAGGGGGCGTATGGGGGAGGCTACGAGCAGTACTTC. Amino acid sequence: CSAPEGAYGGGYEQYF.

The chain employs TRBV18 and TRBJ2-3; maybe TRBD1 (6 bases). Germline CDR1 KGHSH, CDR2 LQKENI. V dropped 5 bases and J dropped 0 bases, with 15 bases sitting between them. The CDR3 length is 16 residues. The CDR3 nucleotides read TGTGCCAGCTCAGGCGGACAGCCCGCTAGCACAGATACGCAGTATTTT. It encodes CASSGGQPASTDTQYF.

In its sample, this clonotype was seen a few times. The V gene is TRBV10-3, the J gene TRBJ2-1, with 7 bases fitting TRBD1. Germline trimming cut 4 bases from V and 7 bases from J; bases unmatched to any gene: 7. The CDR3 consists of 14 residues. The germline gives CDR1 ENHRY, CDR2 SYGVKD. This chain's CDR3 is CAISGAGGRNEQFF. In DNA form, the CDR3 reads TGTGCCATCAGTGGGGCAGGGGGTAGGAATGAGCAGTTCTTC.

This clonotype appeared a single time. V is TRBV27 and J is TRBJ2-7; D is possibly TRBD1 (7 bases). Per germline, CDR1 MNHEY and CDR2 SMNVEV (reference sequence). The V end was cut by 6 bases, the J end by 6 bases, with 21 bases between. This CDR3 is 15 amino acids long. The CDR3 spells CASSRPGNRGLEQYF. The CDR3 DNA reads as TGTGCCAGCAGCCGACCCGGGAACAGGGGACTCGAGCAGTACTTC.

In nucleotides, the CDR3 is TGCAGTGCTAGGGCTGTGAACACCGGGGAGCTGTTTTTT. This sequence encodes CSARAVNTGELFF. The V call is TRBV20-1, the J call TRBJ2-2, with D unresolved. V lost 3 bases to trimming and J lost 1 base, with 6 bases between them. The V gene's germline CDR1 is DFQATT and CDR2 SNEGSKA (reference sequence). The CDR3 is made up of 13 amino acids.

The V gene is TRBV24-1, the J gene TRBJ2-5, with 7 bases aligning to TRBD2. The J segment lost 2 bases and the V segment lost 7 bases, leaving 12 bases of the junction unmatched. Per the germline V gene, CDR1 is KGHDR and CDR2 is SFDVKD. This CDR3 contains 16 residues. The CDR3 here is CATSDDYAGEQETQYF. DNA for the CDR3: TGTGCCACCAGCGACGACTACGCGGGGGAACAAGAGACCCAGTACTTC.

This clonotype appeared many times. The chain uses TRBV15 and TRBJ1-5; no clear D gene. CDR3 length: 13 amino acids. V lost 0 bases, J lost 9 bases, and 9 bases lay in between. CDR1 and CDR2 (germline): LNHNV, YYDKDF (reference sequence). The CDR3 loop is CATSREGQGPQHF. The CDR3 DNA reads TGTGCCACCAGCAGAGAAGGGCAAGGGCCCCAGCATTTT.

This clonotype was recorded a few times. The chain links TRBV6-1 to TRBJ2-7, with a weak D call TRBD2 (6 bases). The germline gives CDR1 MNHNS, CDR2 SASEGT. This CDR3 region has 15 residues. V lost 1 base and J lost 3, with 13 bases in between. DNA for the CDR3: TGTGCCAGCAGTGAAGTCTCCCGCGGGGTCTACGAGCAGTACTTC. It translates to CASSEVSRGVYEQYF.

The chain has TRBV19 and TRBJ2-6; unclear D gene. The CDR3 spans 13 residues. V was trimmed by 6 bases and J by 4 bases, leaving 7 bases between them. Germline-derived CDR1 and CDR2 are LNHDA and SQIVND (reference sequence). The CDR3 DNA sequence: TGTGCCAGTAGAATGGGGGGGGCCAACGTCCTGACTTTC. It is translated as CASRMGGANVLTF.